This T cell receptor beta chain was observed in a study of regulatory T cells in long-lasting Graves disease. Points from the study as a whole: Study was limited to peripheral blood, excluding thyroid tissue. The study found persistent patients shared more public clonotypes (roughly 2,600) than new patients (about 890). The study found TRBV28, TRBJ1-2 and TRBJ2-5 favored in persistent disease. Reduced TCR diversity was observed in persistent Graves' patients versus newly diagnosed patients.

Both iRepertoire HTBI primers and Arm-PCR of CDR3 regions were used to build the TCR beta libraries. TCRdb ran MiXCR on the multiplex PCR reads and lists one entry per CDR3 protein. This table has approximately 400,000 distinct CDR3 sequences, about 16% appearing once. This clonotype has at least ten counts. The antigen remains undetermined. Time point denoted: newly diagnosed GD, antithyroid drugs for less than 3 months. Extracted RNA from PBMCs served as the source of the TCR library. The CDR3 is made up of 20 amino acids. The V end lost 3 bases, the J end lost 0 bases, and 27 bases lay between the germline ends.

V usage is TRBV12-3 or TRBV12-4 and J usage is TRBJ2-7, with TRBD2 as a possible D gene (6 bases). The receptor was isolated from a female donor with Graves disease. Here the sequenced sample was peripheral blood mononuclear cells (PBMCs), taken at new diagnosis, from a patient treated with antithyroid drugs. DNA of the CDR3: TGTGCCAGCAGTTTTGGAGGGTCGGGACCACTCTCAAGGGTCTCCTACGAGCAGTACTTC. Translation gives CASSFGGSGPLSRVSYEQYF.